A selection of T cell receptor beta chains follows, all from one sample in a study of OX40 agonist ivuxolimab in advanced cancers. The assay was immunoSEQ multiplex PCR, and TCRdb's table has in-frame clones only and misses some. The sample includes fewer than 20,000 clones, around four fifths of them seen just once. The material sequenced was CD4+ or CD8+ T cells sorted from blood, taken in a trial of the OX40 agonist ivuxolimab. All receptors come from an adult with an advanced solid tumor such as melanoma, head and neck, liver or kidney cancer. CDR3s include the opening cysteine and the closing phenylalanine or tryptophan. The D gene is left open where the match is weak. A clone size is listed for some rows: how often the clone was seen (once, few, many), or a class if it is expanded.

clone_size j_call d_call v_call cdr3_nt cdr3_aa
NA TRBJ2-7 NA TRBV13 TGTGCCAGCAGCAGGGGAGCCTACGAGCAGTACTTC CASSRGAYEQYF
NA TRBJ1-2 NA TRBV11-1 TGTGCCAGCAGCTTAGCGGGGACCAACTATGGCTACACCTTC CASSLAGTNYGYTF
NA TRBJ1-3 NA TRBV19 TGTGCCAGTAGCTTACAGGGTCCAGGAAACACCATATATTTT CASSLQGPGNTIYF
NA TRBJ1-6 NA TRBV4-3 TGCGCCAGCAGCCAAGATACGGGGTTCTATAATTCACCCCTCCACTTT CASSQDTGFYNSPLHF
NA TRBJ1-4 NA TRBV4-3 TGCGCCAGCAGCCAGGAAGGGCGTCCGAGTGAAAAACTGTTTTTT CASSQEGRPSEKLFF
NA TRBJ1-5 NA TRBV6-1 TGTGCCATTCGGACAGAATATCAGCCCCAGCATTTT CAIRTEYQPQHF
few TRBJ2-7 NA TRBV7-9 TGTGCCAGCAGCGATACAGGAAACTCCTACGAGCAGTACTTC CASSDTGNSYEQYF
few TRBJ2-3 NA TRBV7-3 TGTGCCAGCTCTCCCGGAACAGGGCAAGATACGCAGTATTTT CASSPGTGQDTQYF
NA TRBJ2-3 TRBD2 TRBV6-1 TGTGCCAGCAGTGACCTTAGCGGGGGACTCCCAGATACGCAGTATTTT CASSDLSGGLPDTQYF
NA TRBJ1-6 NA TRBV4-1 TGCGCCAGCAGCCAAGGAGGGGGGACCTATAATTCACCCCTCCACTTT CASSQGGGTYNSPLHF
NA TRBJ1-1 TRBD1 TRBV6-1 TGTGCCAGCCCGGACAGGGACTACACTGAAGCTTTCTTT CASPDRDYTEAFF
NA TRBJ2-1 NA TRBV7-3 TGTGCCAGCAGCTTAGTGGCAGGCAATGAGCAGTTCTTC CASSLVAGNEQFF